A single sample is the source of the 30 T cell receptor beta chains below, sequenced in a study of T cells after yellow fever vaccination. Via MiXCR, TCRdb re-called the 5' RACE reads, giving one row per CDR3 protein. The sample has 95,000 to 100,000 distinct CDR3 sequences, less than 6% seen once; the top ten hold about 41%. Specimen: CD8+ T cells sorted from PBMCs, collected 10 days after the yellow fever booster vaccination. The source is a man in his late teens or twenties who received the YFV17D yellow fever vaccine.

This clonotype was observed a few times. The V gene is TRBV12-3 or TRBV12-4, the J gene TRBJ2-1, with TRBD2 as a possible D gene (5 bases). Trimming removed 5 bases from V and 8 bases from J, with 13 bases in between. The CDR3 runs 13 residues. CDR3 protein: CASSQSPGDEQFF. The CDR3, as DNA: TGTGCCAGCAGTCAGAGCCCCGGGGATGAGCAGTTCTTC.

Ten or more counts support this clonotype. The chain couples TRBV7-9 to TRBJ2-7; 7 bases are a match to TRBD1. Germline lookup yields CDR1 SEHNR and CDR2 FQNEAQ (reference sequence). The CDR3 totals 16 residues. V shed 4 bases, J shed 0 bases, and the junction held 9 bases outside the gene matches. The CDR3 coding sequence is TGTGCCAGCAGCTCACCCGGGACAGCTAGCTCCTACGAGCAGTACTTC. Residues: CASSSPGTASSYEQYF.

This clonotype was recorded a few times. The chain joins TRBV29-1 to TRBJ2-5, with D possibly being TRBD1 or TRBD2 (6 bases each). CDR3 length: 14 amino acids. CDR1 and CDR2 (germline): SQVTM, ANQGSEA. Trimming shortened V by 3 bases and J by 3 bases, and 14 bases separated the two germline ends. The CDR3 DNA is TGCAGCGTTGAGTCAGAAGGGGGGAAAGAGACCCAGTACTTC. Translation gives CSVESEGGKETQYF.

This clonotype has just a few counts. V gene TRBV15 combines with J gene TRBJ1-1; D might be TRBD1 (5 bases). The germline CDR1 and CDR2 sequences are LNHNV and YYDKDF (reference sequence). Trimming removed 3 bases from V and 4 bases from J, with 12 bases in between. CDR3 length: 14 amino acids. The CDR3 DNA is TGTGCCACCAGCAGTCGGGGGGGGGGCACTGAAGCTTTCTTT. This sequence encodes CATSSRGGGTEAFF.

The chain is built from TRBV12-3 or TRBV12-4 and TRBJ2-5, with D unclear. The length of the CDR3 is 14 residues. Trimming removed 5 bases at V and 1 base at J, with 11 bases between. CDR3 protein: CASSHLDGQETQYF. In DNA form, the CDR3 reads TGTGCCAGCAGTCACCTGGACGGCCAAGAGACCCAGTACTTC.

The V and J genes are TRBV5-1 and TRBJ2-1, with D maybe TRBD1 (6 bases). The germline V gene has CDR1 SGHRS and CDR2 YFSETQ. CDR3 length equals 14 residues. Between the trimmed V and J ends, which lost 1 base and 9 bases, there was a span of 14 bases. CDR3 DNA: TGCGCCAGCAGCTTGTTTTTTCTGGGGGCTGAGCAGTTCTTC. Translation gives CASSLFFLGAEQFF. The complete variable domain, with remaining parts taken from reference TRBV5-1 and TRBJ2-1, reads KAGVTQTPRYLIKTRGQQVTLSCSPISGHRSVSWYQQTPGQGLQFLFEYFSETQRNKGNFPGRFSGRQFSNSRSEMNVSTLELGDSALYLCASSLFFLGAEQFFGPGTRLTVL.

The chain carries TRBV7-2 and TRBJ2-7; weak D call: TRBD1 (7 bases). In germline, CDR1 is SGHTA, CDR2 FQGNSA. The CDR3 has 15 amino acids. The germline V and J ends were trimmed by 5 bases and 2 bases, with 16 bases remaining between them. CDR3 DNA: TGTGCCAGCAGCGCGGGGACAGTCGCCCCCTACGAGCAGTACGTC. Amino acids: CASSAGTVAPYEQYV.

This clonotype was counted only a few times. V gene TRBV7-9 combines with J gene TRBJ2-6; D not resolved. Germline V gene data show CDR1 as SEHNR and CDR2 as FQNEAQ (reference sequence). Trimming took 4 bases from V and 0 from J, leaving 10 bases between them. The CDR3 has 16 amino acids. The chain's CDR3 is CASSWNPISGANVLTF. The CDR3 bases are TGTGCCAGCAGCTGGAACCCTATCTCTGGGGCCAACGTCCTGACTTTC.

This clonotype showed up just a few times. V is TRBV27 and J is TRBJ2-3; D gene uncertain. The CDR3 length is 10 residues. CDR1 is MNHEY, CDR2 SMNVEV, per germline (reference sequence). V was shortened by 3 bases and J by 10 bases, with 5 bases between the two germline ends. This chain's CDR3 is CASSFPPQYF. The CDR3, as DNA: TGTGCCAGCAGTTTTCCCCCGCAGTATTTT.

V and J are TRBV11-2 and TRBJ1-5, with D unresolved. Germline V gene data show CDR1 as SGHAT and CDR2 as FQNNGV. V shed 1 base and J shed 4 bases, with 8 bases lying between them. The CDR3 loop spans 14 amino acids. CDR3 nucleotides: TGTGCCAGCAGCTTAGGATGGATAAATCAGCCCCAGCATTTT. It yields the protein CASSLGWINQPQHF.

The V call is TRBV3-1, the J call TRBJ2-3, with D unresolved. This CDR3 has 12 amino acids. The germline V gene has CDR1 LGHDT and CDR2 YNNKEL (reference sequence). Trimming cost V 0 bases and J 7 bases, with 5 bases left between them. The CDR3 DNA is TGTGCCAGCAGCCAAGAGACCCATACGCAGTATTTT. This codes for CASSQETHTQYF.

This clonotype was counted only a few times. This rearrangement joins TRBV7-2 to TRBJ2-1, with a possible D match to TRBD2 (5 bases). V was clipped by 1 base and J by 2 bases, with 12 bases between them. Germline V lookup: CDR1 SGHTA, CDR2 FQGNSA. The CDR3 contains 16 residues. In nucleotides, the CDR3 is TGTGCCAGCAGCTTAGGGCGGGTAGTCCCCTACAATGAGCAGTTCTTC. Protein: CASSLGRVVPYNEQFF. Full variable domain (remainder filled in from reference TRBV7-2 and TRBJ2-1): GAGVSQSPSNKVTEKGKDVELRCDPISGHTALYWYRQSLGQGLEFLIYFQGNSAPDKSGLPSDRFSAERTGGSVSTLTIQRTQQEDSAVYLCASSLGRVVPYNEQFFGPGTRLTVL.

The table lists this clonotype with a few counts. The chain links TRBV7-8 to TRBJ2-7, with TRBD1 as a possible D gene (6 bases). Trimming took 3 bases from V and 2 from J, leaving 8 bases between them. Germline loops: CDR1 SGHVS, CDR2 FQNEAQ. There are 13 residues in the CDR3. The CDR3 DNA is TGTGCCAGCAGCTTCCGGGACACCTACGAGCAGTACGTC. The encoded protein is CASSFRDTYEQYV.

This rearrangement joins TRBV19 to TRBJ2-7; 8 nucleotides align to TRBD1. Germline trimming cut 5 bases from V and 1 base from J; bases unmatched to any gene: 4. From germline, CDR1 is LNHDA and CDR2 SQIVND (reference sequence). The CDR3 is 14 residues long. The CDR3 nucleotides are TGTGCCAGTAGTCCGACAGGGGCATCCTACGAGCAGTACTTC. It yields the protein CASSPTGASYEQYF.

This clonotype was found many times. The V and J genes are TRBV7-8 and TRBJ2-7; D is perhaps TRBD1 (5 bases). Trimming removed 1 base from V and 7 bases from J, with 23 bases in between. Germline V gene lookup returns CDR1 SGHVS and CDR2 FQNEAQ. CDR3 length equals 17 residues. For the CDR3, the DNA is TGTGCCAGCAGCTTAGGCCTCCGCCAGGGCCGGGCATTGGAGCAGTACGTC. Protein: CASSLGLRQGRALEQYV.

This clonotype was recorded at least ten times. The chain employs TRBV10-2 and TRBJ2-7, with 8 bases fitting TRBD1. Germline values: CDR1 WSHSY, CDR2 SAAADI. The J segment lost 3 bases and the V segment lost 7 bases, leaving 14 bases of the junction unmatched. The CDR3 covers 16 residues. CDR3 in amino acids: CASTVSGQGISYEQYF. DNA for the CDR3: TGCGCCAGCACGGTCTCCGGACAGGGTATAAGCTACGAGCAGTACTTC.

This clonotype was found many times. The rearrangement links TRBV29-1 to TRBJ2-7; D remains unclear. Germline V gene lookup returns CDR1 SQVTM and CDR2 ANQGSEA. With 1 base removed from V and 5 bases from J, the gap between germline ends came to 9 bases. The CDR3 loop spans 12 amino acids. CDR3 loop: CSVEGLLHEQYF. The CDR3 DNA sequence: TGCAGCGTTGAAGGACTCCTTCACGAGCAGTACTTC.

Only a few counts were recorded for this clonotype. The CDR3 nucleotides read TGTGCCACCGGGACAGGGGTAGCTTTCTTT. As protein: CATGTGVAFF. The V and J genes are TRBV19 and TRBJ1-1; 10 positions match TRBD1. The V gene's germline CDR1 is LNHDA and CDR2 SQIVND (reference sequence). The V gene end was trimmed by 10 bases and the J gene end by 10 bases; junction bases not matched to a gene: 3. The CDR3 extends over 10 amino acids.

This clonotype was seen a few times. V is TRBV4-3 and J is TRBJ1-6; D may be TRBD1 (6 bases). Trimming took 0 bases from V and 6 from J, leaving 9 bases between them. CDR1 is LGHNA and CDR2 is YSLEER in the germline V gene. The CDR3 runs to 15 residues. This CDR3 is CASSQERGFNSPLHF. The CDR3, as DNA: TGCGCCAGCAGCCAAGAAAGGGGGTTTAATTCACCCCTCCACTTT.

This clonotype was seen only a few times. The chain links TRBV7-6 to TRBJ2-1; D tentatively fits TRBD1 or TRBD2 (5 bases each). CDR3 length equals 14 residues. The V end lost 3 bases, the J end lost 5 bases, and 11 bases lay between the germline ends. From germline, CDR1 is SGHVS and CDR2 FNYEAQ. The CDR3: CASSFGTPNNEQFF. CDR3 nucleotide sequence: TGTGCCAGCAGCTTTGGGACCCCGAACAATGAGCAGTTCTTC.

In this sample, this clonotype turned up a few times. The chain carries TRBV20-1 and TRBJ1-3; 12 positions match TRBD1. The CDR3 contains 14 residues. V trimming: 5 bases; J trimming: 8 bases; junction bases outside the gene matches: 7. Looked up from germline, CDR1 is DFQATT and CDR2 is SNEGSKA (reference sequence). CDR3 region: CSARPRDRGHTIYF. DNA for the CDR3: TGCAGTGCTCGCCCCCGGGACAGGGGGCACACCATATATTTT.

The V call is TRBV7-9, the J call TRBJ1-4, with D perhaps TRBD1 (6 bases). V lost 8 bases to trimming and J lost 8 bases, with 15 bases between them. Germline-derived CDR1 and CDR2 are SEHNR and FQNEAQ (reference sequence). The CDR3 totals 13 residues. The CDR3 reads CASREWTAEKLFF. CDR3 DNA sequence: TGTGCCAGCCGCGAGTGGACAGCAGAAAAACTGTTTTTT.

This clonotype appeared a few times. The DNA of the CDR3 is TGTGCCAGCGAGACAGGAGCGGGGTCTGAGCAGTTCTTC. This gives the protein CASETGAGSEQFF. The rearrangement uses TRBV12-3 or TRBV12-4 and TRBJ2-1; D perhaps matches TRBD2 (7 bases). V was trimmed by 8 bases and J by 9 bases, leaving 17 bases between them. The CDR3 totals 13 residues.

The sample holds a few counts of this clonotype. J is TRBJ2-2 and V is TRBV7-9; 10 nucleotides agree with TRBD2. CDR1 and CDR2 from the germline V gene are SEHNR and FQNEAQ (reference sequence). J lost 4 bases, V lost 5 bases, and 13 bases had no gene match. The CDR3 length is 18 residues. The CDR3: CASSPDLSGGAATGELFF. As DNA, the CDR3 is TGTGCCAGCAGCCCGGACTTAAGCGGGGGGGCCGCCACCGGGGAGCTGTTTTTT.

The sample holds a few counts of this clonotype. The CDR3 sequence: CASRRDGSSYNEQFF. The CDR3 DNA follows: TGTGCCAGCAGGAGGGACGGCAGCTCCTACAATGAGCAGTTCTTC. The chain links TRBV28 to TRBJ2-1; D might be TRBD1 or TRBD2, each matching 5 bases. V lost 6 bases and J 0 bases, leaving 12 bases between the germline ends. The CDR3 length is 15 residues. Germline V CDR1 and CDR2: MDHEN, SYDVKM.

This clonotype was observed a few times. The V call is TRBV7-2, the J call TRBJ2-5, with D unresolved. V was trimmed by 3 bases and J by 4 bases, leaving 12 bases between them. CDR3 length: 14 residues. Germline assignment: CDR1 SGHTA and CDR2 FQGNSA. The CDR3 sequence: CASSFGRPGETQYF. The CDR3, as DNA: TGTGCCAGCAGCTTTGGGCGGCCGGGAGAGACCCAGTACTTC.

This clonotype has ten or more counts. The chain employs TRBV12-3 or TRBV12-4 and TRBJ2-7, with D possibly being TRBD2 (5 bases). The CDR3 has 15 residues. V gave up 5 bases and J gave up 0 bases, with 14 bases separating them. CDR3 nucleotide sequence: TGTGCCAGCAGTCAAGGACTGGGTAGCTCCTACGAGCAGTACTTC. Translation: CASSQGLGSSYEQYF.

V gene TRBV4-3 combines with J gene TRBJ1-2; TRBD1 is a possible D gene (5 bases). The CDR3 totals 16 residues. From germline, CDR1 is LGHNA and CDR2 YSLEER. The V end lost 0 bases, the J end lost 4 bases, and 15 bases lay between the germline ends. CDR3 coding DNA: TGCGCCAGCAGCCAAGAGAGGAGACAGACCTTCTATGGCTACACCTTC. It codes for CASSQERRQTFYGYTF.

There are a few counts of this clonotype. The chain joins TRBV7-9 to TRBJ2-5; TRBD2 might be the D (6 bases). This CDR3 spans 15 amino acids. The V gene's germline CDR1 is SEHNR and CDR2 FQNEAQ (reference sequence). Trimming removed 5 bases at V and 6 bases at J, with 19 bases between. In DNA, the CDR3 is TGTGCCAGCAGCGCCGGGGGAGCGAACGTAAAGACCCAGTACTTC. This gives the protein CASSAGGANVKTQYF. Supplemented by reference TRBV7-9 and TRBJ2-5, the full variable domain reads DTGVSQNPRHKITKRGQNVTFRCDPISEHNRLYWYRQTLGQGPEFLTYFQNEAQLEKSRLLSDRFSAERPKGSFSTLEIQRTEQGDSAMYLCASSAGGANVKTQYFGPGTRLLVL.

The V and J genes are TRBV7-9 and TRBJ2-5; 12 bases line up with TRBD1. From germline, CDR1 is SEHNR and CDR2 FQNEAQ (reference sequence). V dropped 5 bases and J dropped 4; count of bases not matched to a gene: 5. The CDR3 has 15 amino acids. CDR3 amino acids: CASSAGQGALETQYF. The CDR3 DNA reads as TGTGCCAGCAGCGCGGGACAGGGGGCGCTAGAGACCCAGTACTTC. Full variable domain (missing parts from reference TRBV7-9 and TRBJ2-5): DTGVSQNPRHKITKRGQNVTFRCDPISEHNRLYWYRQTLGQGPEFLTYFQNEAQLEKSRLLSDRFSAERPKGSFSTLEIQRTEQGDSAMYLCASSAGQGALETQYFGPGTRLLVL.